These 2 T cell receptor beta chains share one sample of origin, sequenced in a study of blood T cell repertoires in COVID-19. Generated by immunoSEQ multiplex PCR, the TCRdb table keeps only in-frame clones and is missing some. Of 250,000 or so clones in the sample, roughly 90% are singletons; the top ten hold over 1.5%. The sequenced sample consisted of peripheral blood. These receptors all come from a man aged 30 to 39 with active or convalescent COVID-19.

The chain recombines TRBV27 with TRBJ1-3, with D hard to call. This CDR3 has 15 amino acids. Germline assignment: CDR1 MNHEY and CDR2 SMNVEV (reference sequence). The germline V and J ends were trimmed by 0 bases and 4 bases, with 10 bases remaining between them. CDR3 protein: CASSLSWQAGNTIYF. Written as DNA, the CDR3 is TGTGCCAGCAGTTTATCGTGGCAGGCCGGAAACACCATATATTTT.

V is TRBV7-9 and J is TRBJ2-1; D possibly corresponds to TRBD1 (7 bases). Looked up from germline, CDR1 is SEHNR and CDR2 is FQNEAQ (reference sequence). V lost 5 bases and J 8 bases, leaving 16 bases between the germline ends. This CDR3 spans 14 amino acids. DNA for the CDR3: TGTGCCAGCAGCGACAGGGAGGTCGGCGATGAGCAGTTCTTC. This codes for CASSDREVGDEQFF.